A single T cell receptor beta chain is shown here with its context. Profiling relied on immunoSEQ multiplex PCR, and the TCRdb table lists in-frame clones only, not all of them. In the table there are about 230,000 clones, roughly 85% of which are singletons. This entry comes from a study of blood T cell repertoires in COVID-19. This CDR3 contains 18 residues. The sample was peripheral blood. V usage is TRBV7-5 and J usage is TRBJ2-2; the D segment call TRBD2 is taken from the table without a DNA check. TRBV7-5 is annotated as a pseudogene. This TCR was recovered from a woman in her seventies with active or convalescent COVID-19. CDR3 coding DNA: TGTGTCAGAAGCTTAGCCCGGGGGACTAGCGGCAACACCGGGGAGCTGTTTTTT. It codes for CVRSLARGTSGNTGELFF.